This T cell receptor (beta chain) stems from a study of shared clonotypes between healthy human individuals. General study findings and limits: Naive subsets generally had larger estimated richness than memory subsets. Clonotypes that were shared across four donors made up approximately 5% of naive CD4 clonotypes.

In the original workflow: Junction-only sequences without quality scores were provided by ImmunoSEQ, so filtering was different. Libraries were prepared by immunoSEQ multiplex PCR; TCRdb keeps only in-frame clonotypes and omits some of them. The V and J calls and the clone size are those of that table, but D and trimming were determined from the DNA. The sample shows roughly 1 million clones, 75% to 85% of them seen only once. Concerning this clone itself: Its specificity is not known.

The CDR3 totals 14 residues. Germline-derived CDR1 and CDR2 are LGHNA and YNFKEQ. With V trimmed by 0 bases and J by 9 bases, 5 bases remained unmatched. The TCR comes from a young man in good health. Some clones in this sample may be carry-over from other donors' samples. The specimen was memory CD4+ T cells from PBMCs. The subset is: CD45RA-negative fraction. The V call is TRBV4-2, the J call TRBJ2-1; 7 bases line up with TRBD2. In DNA form, the CDR3 reads TGTGCCAGCAGCCAAGAAGGGCGGGAGACTGAGCAGTTCTTC. Its translation: CASSQEGRETEQFF.